One sample yielded the 12 T cell receptor beta chains listed below, sequenced in a study of CD8 T cells in ankylosing spondylitis. Using its own MiXCR run on the 5' RACE reads, TCRdb lists one record per CDR3 protein. The sample yields hundreds of thousands of distinct CDR3 sequences, 10% to 15% seen once. Findings of the study overall: Made up of under ten highly homologous variants, a TCR beta motif appeared characteristic of ankylosing spondylitis blood.

These receptors' antigens are unknown. Sequencing was performed on blood, either unsorted or a sorted T cell fraction (not recorded which). The receptors originated from a male donor with ankylosing spondylitis.

This clonotype was observed many times. This chain uses TRBV12-3 or TRBV12-4 with TRBJ1-3; TRBD1 matches 7 bases. The CDR3 length is 13 residues. V lost 7 bases and J lost 3; bases outside the gene matches: 3. The DNA for the CDR3 is TGTGCCAGCACCCAGGGGGATGGAAACACCATATATTTT. Its translation: CASTQGDGNTIYF.

This clonotype has a handful of counts. V usage is TRBV21-1 and J usage is TRBJ2-3; the table gives TRBD2 as D, unverified against the DNA. TRBV21-1 is a known pseudogene. The CDR3 contains 17 residues. The CDR3 region has the DNA TGTGCCAGCAGCAAAGGTGGTAGCGGGAGGGGAGCAGATACGCAGTATTTT. Its translation: CASSKGGSGRGADTQYF.

V usage is TRBV20-1 and J usage is TRBJ2-3; no clear D gene. Trimming removed 0 bases at V and 6 bases at J, with 10 bases between. The germline gives CDR1 DFQATT, CDR2 SNEGSKA (reference sequence). The length of the CDR3 is 13 residues. The CDR3 DNA follows: TGCAGTGCTAGAGACTCCCGTAGGGATACGCAGTATTTT. It is translated as CSARDSRRDTQYF.

This rearrangement joins TRBV18 to TRBJ2-7; 7 bases agree with TRBD1. The CDR3 is 13 residues long. Germline values: CDR1 KGHSH, CDR2 LQKENI. The trim removed 3 bases at V and 3 bases at J, leaving 2 bases unmatched. This CDR3 reads CASSPGTDYEQYV. In DNA, the CDR3 is TGTGCCAGCTCACCTGGGACAGACTACGAGCAGTACGTC.

The V call is TRBV7-9, the J call TRBJ2-2; the match to TRBD1 covers 7 bases. The ends lost 2 bases at V and 4 bases at J; junction bases unmatched: 4. From germline, CDR1 is SEHNR and CDR2 FQNEAQ (reference sequence). This CDR3 has 15 amino acids. CDR3 protein: CASSLRGRGTGELFF. The CDR3 region has the DNA TGTGCCAGCAGCTTAAGGGGGCGCGGCACCGGGGAGCTGTTTTTT.

The chain combines TRBV5-1 with TRBJ1-4; D remains unclear. This CDR3 has 14 amino acids. V was clipped by 0 bases and J by 0 bases, with 3 bases between them. CDR1 is SGHRS and CDR2 is YFSETQ in the germline V gene. CDR3 protein: CASSLVTTNEKLFF. CDR3 bases: TGCGCCAGCAGCTTGGTCACAACTAATGAAAAACTGTTTTTT.

This clonotype appeared many times. The CDR3 loop is CASSRLGPTNQPQHF. The CDR3 bases are TGTGCCAGCAGCCGCCTAGGGCCTACCAATCAGCCCCAGCATTTT. The chain is built from TRBV12-3 or TRBV12-4 and TRBJ1-5; D gene unclear. The CDR3 totals 15 residues. V was shortened by 6 bases and J by 3 bases, with 15 bases between the two germline ends.

A few counts support this clonotype. This sequence joins TRBV9 and TRBJ1-4; D remains ambiguous. The length of the CDR3 is 14 residues. V gave up 4 bases and J gave up 7 bases, with 14 bases separating them. Per germline, CDR1 SGDLS and CDR2 YYNGEE. The CDR3 protein is CASSSNPGSEKLFF. The CDR3 DNA reads as TGTGCCAGCAGCTCAAACCCGGGGAGTGAAAAACTGTTTTTT.

This clonotype was counted between two and nine times. The CDR3 reads CASSQSRQTGGGDEQFF. For the CDR3, the DNA is TGTGCCAGCAGCCAATCCCGCCAGACAGGGGGCGGAGATGAGCAGTTCTTC. The chain combines TRBV11-3 with TRBJ2-1, with TRBD1 matching 10 bases. Germline assignment: CDR1 SGHNT and CDR2 YENEEA. CDR3 size: 17 residues. V lost 5 bases to trimming and J lost 8 bases; unmatched junction nucleotides: 15. The whole variable domain, remainder taken from reference TRBV11-3 and TRBJ2-1, is EAGVVQSPRYKIIEKKQPVAFWCNPISGHNTLYWYLQNLGQGPELLIRYENEEAVDDSQLPKDRFSAERLKGVDSTLKIQPAELGDSAVYLCASSQSRQTGGGDEQFFGPGTRLTVL.

The CDR3 DNA sequence: TGTGCCAGCAGTGCTGGGACAGGGGAAGGCACCGGGGAGCTGTTTTTT. This sequence encodes CASSAGTGEGTGELFF. The chain uses TRBV6-1 and TRBJ2-2; 10 bases agree with TRBD1. The CDR3 has 16 residues. The germline V gene encodes CDR1 MNHNS and CDR2 SASEGT. Trimming removed 4 bases from V and 4 bases from J; junction bases left unmatched: 6.

The CDR3 DNA reads TGTGCCAGTAGTACTGGTACTAGCTTTTACAATGAGCAGTTCTTC. It specifies CASSTGTSFYNEQFF. This chain links TRBV19 with TRBJ2-1, with a possible D match to TRBD2 (6 bases). V was cut by 4 bases and J by 4 bases, with 14 bases left in between. Germline CDR1 is LNHDA and CDR2 is SQIVND (reference sequence). The CDR3 is 15 amino acids.

Only a few counts were recorded for this clonotype. V is TRBV18 and J is TRBJ2-1; possible D gene TRBD2, 6 bases. V lost 2 bases to trimming and J lost 7 bases, with 18 bases between them. The V gene's germline CDR1 is KGHSH and CDR2 LQKENI. CDR3 size: 16 residues. CDR3 region: CASSPGASALGNEQFF. In DNA, the CDR3 is TGTGCCAGCTCACCAGGGGCTAGCGCACTAGGAAATGAGCAGTTCTTC.